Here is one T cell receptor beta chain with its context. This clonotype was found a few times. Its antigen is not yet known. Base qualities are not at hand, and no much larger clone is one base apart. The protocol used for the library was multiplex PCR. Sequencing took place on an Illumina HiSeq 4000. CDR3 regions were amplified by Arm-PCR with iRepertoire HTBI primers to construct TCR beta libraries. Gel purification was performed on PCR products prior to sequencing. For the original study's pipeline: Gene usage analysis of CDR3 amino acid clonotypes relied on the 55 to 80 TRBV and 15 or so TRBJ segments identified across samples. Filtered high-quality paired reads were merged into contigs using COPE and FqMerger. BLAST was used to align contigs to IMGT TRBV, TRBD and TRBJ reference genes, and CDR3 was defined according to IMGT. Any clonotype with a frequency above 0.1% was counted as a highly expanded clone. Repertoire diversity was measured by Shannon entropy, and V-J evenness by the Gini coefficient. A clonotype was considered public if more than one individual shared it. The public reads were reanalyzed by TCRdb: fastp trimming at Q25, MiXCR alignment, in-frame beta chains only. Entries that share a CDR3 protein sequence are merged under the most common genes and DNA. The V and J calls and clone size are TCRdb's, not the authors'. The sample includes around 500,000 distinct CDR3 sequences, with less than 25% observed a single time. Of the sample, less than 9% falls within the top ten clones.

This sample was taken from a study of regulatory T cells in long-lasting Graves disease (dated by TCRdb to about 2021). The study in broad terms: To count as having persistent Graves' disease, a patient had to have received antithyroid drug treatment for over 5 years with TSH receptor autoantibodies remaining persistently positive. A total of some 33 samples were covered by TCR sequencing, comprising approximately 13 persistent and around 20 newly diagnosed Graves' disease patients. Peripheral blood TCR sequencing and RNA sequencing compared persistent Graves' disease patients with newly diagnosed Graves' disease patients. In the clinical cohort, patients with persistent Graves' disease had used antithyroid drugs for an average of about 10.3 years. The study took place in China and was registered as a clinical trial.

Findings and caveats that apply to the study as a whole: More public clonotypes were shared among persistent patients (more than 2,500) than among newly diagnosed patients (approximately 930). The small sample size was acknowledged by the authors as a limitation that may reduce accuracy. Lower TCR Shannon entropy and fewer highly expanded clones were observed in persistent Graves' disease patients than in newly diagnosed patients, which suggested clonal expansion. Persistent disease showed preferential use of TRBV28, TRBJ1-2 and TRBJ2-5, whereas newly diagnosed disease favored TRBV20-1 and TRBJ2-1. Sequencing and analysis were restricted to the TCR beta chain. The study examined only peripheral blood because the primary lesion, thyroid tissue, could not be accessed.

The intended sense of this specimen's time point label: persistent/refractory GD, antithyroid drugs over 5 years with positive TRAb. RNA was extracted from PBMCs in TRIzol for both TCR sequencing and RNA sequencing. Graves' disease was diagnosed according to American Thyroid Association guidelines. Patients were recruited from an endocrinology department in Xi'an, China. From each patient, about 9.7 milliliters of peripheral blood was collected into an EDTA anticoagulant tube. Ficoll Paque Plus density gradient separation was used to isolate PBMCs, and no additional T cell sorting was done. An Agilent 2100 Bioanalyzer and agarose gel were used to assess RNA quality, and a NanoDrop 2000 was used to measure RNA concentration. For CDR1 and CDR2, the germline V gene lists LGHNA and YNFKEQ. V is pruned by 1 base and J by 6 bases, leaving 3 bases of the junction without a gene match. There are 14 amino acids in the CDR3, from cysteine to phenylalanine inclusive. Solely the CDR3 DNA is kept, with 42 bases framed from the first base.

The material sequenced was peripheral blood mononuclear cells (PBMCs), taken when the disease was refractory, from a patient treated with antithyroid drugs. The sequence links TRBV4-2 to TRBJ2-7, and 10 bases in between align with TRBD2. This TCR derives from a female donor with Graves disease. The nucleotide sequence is TGTGCCAGCAGCCAAGGGGTAGCGGGAGGCGAGCAGTACTTC. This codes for CASSQGVAGGEQYF.